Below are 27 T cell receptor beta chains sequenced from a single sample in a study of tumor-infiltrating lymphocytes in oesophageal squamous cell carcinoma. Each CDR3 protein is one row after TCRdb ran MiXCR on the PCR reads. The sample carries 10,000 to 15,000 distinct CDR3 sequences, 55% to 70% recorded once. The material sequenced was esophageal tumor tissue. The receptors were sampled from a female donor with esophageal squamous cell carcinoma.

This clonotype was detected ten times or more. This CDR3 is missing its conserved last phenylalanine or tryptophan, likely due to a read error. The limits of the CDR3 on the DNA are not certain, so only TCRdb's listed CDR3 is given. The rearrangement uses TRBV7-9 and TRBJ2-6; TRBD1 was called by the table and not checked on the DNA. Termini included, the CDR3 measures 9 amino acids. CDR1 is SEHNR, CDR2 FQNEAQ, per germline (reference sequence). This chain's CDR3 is CASSLEGGL.

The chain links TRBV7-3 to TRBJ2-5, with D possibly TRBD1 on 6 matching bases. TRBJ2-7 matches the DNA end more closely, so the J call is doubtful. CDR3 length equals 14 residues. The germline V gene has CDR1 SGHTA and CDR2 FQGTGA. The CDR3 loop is CAHRGGPHSYEQYF. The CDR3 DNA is TGTGCCCACCGAGGGGGACCGCACTCCTACGAGCAGTACTTC.

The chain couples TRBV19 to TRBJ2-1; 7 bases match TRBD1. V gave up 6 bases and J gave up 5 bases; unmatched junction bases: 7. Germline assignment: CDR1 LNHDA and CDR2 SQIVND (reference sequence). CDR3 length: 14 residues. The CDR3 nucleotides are TGTGCCAGTAGCAGAAAGGGGGCAGACAATGAGCAGTTCTTC. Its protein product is CASSRKGADNEQFF.

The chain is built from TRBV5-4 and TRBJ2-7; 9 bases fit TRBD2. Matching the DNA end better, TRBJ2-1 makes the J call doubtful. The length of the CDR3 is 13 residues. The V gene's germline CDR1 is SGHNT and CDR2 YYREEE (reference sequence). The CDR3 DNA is TGTGCCAGCAGCGGGACTAGCTCAGATACGCAGTTCTTC. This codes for CASSGTSSDTQFF.

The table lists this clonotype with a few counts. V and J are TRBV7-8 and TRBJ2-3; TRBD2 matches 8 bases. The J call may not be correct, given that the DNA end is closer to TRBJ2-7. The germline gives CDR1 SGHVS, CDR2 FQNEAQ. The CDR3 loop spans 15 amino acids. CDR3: CASSLRGADVNEQYF. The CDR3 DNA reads TGTGCCAGCAGCTTGCGGGGGGCCGATGTCAACGAGCAGTACTTC.

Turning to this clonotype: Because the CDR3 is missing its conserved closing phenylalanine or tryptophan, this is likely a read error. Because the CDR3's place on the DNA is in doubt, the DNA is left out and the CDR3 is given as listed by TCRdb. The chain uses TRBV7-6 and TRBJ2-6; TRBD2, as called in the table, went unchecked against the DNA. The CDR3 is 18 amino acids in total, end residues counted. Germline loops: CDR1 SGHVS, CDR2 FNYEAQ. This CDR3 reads CASSDYGTSGSHEQYFGA.

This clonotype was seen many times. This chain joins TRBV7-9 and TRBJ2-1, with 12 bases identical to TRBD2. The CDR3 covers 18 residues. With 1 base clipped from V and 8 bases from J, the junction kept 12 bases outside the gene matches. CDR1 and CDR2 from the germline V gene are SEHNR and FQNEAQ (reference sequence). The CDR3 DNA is TGTGCCAGCAGCTTAGGGTGGCTAGCGGGAGGGCACAGGCATGAGCAGTTCTTC. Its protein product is CASSLGWLAGGHRHEQFF.

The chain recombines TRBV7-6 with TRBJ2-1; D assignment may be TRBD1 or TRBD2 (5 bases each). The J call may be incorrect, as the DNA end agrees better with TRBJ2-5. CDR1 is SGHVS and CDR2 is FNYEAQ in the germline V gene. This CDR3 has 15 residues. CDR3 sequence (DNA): TGTGCCAGCAGCTTAGGGGGGACGGGTCAAGAGACCCAGTACTTC. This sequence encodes CASSLGGTGQETQYF.

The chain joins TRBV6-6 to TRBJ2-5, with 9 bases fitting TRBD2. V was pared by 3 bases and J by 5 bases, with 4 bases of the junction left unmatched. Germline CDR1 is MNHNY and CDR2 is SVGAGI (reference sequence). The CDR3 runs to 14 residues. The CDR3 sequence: CASSYRTSAETQYF. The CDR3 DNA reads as TGTGCCAGCAGTTATAGGACTAGCGCGGAGACCCAGTACTTC.

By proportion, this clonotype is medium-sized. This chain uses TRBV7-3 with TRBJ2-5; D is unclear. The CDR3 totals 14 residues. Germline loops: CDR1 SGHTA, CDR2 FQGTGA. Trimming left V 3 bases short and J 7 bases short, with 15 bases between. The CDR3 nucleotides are TGTGCCAGCAGCTTTATAGGGTTGGGGTCGACCCAGTACTTC. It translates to CASSFIGLGSTQYF. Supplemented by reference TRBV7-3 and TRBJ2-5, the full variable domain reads GAGVSQTPSNKVTEKGKYVELRCDPISGHTALYWYRQSLGQGPEFLIYFQGTGAADDSGLPNDRFFAVRPEGSVSTLKIQRTERGDSAVYLCASSFIGLGSTQYFGPGTRLLVL.

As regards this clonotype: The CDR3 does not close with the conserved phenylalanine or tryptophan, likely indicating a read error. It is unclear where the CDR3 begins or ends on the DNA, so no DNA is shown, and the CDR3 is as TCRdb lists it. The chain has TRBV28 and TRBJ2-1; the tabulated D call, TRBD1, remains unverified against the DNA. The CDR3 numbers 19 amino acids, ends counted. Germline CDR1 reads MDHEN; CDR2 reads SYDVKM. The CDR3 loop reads CASSFLGQGARLVERYFGA.

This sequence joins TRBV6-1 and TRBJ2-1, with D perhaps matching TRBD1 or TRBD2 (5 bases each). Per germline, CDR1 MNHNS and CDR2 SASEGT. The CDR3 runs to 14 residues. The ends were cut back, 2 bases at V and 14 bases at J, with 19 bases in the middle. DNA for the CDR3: TGTGCCAGCAGTGAACTACTAGATTGGGGGTTGAAGTTCTTC. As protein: CASSELLDWGLKFF.

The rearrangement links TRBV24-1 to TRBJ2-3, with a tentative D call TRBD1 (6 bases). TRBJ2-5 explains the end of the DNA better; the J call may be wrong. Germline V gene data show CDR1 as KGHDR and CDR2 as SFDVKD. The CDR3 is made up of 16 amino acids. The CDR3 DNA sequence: TGTGCCACCAGTGGAGAGACAGGTGGACGCCAAGAGACCCAGTACTTC. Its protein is CATSGETGGRQETQYF.

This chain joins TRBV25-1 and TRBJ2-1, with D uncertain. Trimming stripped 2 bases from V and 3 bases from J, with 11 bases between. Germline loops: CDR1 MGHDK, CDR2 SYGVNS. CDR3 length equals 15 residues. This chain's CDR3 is CASSELARDYNEQFF. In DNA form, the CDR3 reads TGTGCCAGCAGTGAACTGGCTAGGGACTACAATGAGCAGTTCTTC.

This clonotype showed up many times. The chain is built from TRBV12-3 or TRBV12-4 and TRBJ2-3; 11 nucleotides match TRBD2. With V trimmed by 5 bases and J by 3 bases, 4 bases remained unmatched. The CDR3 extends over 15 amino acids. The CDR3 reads CASSPSGRKTDTQYF. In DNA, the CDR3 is TGTGCCAGCAGTCCTAGCGGGAGGAAGACAGATACGCAGTATTTT.

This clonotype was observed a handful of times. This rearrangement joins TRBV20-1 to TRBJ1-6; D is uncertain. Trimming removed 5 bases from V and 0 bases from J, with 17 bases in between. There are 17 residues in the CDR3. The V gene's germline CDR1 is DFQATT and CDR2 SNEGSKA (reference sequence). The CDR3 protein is CSAPSRVTSSYNSPLHF. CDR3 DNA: TGCAGTGCTCCATCGAGGGTCACTAGCTCCTATAATTCACCCCTCCACTTT.

The CDR3, as DNA: TGTGCCAGCAGCTTCACTAGCGGTCTAAGCTCCTACAATGAGCAGTTCTTC. It specifies CASSFTSGLSSYNEQFF. This sequence joins TRBV7-2 and TRBJ2-1, with 8 bases identical to TRBD2. From germline, CDR1 is SGHTA and CDR2 FQGNSA. This CDR3 contains 17 residues. V trimming: 3 bases; J trimming: 0 bases; junction bases outside the gene matches: 7.

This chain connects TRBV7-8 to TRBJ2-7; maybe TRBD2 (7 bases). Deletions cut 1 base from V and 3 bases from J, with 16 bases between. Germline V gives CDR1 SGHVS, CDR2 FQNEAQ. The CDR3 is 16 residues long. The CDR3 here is CASSLGGGGYDYEQYF. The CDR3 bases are TGTGCCAGCAGCTTAGGGGGGGGCGGATACGACTACGAGCAGTACTTC.

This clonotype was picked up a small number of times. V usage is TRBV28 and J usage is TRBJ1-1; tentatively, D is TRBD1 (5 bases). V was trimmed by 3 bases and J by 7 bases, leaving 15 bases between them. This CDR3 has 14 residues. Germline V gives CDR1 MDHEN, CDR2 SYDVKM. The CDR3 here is CASSLDWGRGEAFF. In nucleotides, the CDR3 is TGTGCCAGCAGTTTGGACTGGGGGAGAGGTGAAGCTTTCTTT.

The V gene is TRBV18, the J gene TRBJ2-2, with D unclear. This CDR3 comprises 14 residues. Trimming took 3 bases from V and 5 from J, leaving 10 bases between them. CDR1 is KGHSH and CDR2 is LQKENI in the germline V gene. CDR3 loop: CASSPGKATGELFF. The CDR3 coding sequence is TGTGCCAGCTCACCTGGGAAGGCGACCGGGGAGCTGTTTTTT.

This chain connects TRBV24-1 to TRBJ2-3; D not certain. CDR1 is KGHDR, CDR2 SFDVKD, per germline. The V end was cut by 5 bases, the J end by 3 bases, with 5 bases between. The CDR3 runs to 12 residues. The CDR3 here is CATSVSTDTQYF. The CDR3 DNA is TGTGCCACCAGTGTCAGTACAGATACGCAGTATTTT.

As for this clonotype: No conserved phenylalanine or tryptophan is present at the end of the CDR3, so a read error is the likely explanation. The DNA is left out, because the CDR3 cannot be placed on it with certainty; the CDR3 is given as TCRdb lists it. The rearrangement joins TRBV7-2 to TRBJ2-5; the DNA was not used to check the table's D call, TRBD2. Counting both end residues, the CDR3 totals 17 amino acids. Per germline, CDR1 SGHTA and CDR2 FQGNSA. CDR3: CASSLEGGVYNEQFFGS.

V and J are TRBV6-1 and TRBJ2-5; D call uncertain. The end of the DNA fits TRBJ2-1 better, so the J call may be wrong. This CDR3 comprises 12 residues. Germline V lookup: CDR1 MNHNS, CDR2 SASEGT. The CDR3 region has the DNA TGTGCCAGCAGTGCCTGGGACAATGAGCAGTTCTTC. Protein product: CASSAWDNEQFF.

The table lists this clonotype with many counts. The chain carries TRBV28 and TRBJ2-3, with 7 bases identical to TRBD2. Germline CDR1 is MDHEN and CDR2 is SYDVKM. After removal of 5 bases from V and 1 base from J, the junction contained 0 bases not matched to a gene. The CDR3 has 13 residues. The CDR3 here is CASSSGGTDTQYF. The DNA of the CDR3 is TGTGCCAGCAGTAGCGGGGGCACAGATACGCAGTATTTT.

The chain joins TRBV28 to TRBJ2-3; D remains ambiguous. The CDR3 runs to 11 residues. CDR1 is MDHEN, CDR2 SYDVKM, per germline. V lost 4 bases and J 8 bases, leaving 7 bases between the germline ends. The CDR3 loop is CASSSPFTQYF. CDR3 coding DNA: TGTGCCAGCAGTTCCCCATTTACGCAGTATTTT.

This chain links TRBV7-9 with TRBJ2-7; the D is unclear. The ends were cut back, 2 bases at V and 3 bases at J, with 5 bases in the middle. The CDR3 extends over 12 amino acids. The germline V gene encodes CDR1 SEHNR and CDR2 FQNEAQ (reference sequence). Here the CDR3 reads CASSLSNYEQYF. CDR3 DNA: TGTGCCAGCAGCTTATCGAACTACGAGCAGTACTTC.

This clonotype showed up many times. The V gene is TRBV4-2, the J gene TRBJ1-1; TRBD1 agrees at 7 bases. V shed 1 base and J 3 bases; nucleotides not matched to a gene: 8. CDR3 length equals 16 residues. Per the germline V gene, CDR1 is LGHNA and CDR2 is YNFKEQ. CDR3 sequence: CASSQVGGGDYTEAFF. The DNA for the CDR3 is TGTGCCAGCAGCCAAGTCGGAGGGGGCGATTACACTGAAGCTTTCTTT.